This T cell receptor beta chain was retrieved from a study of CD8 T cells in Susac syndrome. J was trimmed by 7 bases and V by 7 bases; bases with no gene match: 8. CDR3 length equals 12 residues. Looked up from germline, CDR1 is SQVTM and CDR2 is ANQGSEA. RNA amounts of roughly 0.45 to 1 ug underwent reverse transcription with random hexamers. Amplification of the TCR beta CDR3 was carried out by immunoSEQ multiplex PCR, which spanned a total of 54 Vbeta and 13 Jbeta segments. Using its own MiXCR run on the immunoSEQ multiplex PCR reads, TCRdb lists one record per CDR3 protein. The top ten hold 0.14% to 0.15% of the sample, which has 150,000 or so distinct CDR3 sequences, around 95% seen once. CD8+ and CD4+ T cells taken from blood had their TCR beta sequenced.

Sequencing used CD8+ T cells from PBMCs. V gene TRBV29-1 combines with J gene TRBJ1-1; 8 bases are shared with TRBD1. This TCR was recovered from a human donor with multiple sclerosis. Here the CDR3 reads CSEVGQGFEAFF. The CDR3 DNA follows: TGCAGCGAAGTCGGACAGGGTTTTGAAGCTTTCTTT.